This is a list of T cell receptor beta chains from one sample in a study of blood T cell repertoires in COVID-19. Here immunoSEQ multiplex PCR was the method, and the copy in TCRdb shows in-frame clones only, minus some. Seen here are some 97,000 clones, roughly 85% observed once, and the top ten hold roughly 31%. Sequencing was performed on peripheral blood. These receptors were collected from a man between 65 and 85 years old with active or convalescent COVID-19. Each CDR3 is given with its conserved first and last residue. The size of a clone is reported for some rows only, either as once, few or many, or as a class for expanded clones.

CGEIAGDTDTQYF	TRBV24-1	TRBJ2-3	few
CASSPYSDRRSGNTIYF	TRBV7-8	TRBJ1-3	NA
CASSAETSGATNTGELFF	TRBV6-1	TRBJ2-2	NA
CASSRMDRRAFF	TRBV7-9	TRBJ1-1	NA
CASSIRSSGNTIYF	TRBV19	TRBJ1-3	NA
CASRWKGQGADTQYF	TRBV19	TRBJ2-3	NA
CASSDAPGTGFSYGYTF	TRBV25-1	TRBJ1-2	NA
CSGLEGESYNEQFF	TRBV29-1	TRBJ2-1	NA
CASSLWTSGTNTGELFF	TRBV7-2	TRBJ2-2	many
CASSQGGLHLSSTDTQYF	TRBV3-1/TRBV3-2	TRBJ2-3	NA
CASTVGVVQPQHF	TRBV19	TRBJ1-5	NA
CASSIAGTDGYTF	TRBV19	TRBJ1-2	NA
CASSQDGGENQPQHF	TRBV4-3	TRBJ1-5	NA
CAISESGTGSPTFF	TRBV10-3	TRBJ1-1	NA
CASSNPPGEYNSPLHF	TRBV11-2	TRBJ1-6	NA
CASSLSLRGTGTHQPSTDTQYF	TRBV28	TRBJ2-3	NA
CASSHGTSYEQYF	TRBV3-1/TRBV3-2	TRBJ2-7	NA
CASSQDWTGAADTIYF	TRBV4-1	TRBJ1-3	NA
CASSPSSSGEQYF	TRBV13	TRBJ2-7	once
CASSQAPTGGTTNEKLFF	TRBV4-2	TRBJ1-4	NA
CASSLAGGAGGDVDQPQHF	TRBV7-9	TRBJ1-5	few
CASSGGEARNTEAFF	TRBV2	TRBJ1-1	NA
CASSIGPLAGGPGADTQYF	TRBV19	TRBJ2-3	NA
CASSWGVNQPQHF	TRBV27	TRBJ1-5	NA
CASSSSTGSGNTIYF	TRBV7-8	TRBJ1-3	NA
CASSYSPGQFNEKLFF	TRBV6-2/TRBV6-3	TRBJ1-4	NA
CASSEGQANSPLHF	TRBV9	TRBJ1-6	NA
CASSLAGGSNEQFF	TRBV7-7	TRBJ2-1	NA
CASSFSRDRNTEAFF	TRBV11-2	TRBJ1-1	NA
CASSFWGGEQYF	TRBV7-2	TRBJ2-7	NA
CASSQDRISGNTIYF	TRBV3-1/TRBV3-2	TRBJ1-3	once
CASSLAIQGAGANEQFF	TRBV7-2	TRBJ2-1	NA
CASSLVGWAGGEETQYF	TRBV7-6	TRBJ2-5	NA
CASSVDEEQFF	TRBV9	TRBJ2-1	NA
CASSYPREAYNEQFF	TRBV6-2/TRBV6-3	TRBJ2-1	NA
CASSSHIRGSYEQYF	TRBV6-5	TRBJ2-7	NA
CASSLPGTSSGNEQFF	TRBV19	TRBJ2-1	NA
CASSLFGRAPGELFF	TRBV27	TRBJ2-2	NA
CASSVGTARSGELFF	TRBV9	TRBJ2-2	NA
CASSAGWNTGELFF	TRBV19	TRBJ2-2	NA
CASSQPFNTGELFF	TRBV4-1	TRBJ2-2	NA
CASSLGRGLETQYF	TRBV7-9	TRBJ2-5	NA
CASSAQGSVAGNTIYF	TRBV9	TRBJ1-3	NA
CASSLQYSYEQYF	TRBV27	TRBJ2-7	few
CASSQEPTSSAPDTQYF	TRBV4-1	TRBJ2-3	NA